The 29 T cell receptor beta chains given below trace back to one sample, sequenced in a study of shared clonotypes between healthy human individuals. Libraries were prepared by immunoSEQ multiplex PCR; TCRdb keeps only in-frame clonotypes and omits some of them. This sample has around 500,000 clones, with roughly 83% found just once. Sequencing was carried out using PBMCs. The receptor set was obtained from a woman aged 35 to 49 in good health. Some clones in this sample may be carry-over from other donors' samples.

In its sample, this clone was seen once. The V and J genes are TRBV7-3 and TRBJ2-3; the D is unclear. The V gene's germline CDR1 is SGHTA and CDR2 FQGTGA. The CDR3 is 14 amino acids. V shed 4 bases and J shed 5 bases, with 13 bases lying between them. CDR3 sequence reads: CASSSRRGRDTQYF. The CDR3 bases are TGTGCCAGCAGCTCCCGCCGTGGTAGAGATACGCAGTATTTT.

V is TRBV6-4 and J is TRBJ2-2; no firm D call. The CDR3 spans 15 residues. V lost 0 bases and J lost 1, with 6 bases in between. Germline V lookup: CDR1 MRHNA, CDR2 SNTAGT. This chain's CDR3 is CASSDSIGNTGELFF. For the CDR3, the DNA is TGTGCCAGCAGTGACTCGATAGGGAACACCGGGGAGCTGTTTTTT.

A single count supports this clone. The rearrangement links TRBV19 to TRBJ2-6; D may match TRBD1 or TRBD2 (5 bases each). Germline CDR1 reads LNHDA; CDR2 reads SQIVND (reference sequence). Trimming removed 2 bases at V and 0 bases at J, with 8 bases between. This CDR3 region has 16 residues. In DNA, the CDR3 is TGTGCCAGTAGTATATGGGGGAGCTCTGGGGCCAACGTCCTGACTTTC. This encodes CASSIWGSSGANVLTF.

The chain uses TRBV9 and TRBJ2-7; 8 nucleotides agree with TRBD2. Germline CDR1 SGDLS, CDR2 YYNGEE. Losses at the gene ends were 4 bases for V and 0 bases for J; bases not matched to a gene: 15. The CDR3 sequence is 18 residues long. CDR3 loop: CASSPRGGYATSSYEQYF. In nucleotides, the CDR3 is TGTGCCAGCAGCCCTCGGGGGGGCTACGCGACTAGCTCCTACGAGCAGTACTTC.

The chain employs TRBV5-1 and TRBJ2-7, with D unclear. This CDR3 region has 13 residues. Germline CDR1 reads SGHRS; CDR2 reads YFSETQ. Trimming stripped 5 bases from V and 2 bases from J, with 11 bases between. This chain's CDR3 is CASSLDGPYEQYF. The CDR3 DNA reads TGCGCCAGCAGTCTGGATGGGCCCTACGAGCAGTACTTC.

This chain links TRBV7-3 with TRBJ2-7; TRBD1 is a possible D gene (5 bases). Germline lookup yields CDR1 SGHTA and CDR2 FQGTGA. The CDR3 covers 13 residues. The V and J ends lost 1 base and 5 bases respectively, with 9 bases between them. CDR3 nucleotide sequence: TGTGCCAGCAGCTTAAACCAGGACAACGAGCAGTACTTC. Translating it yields CASSLNQDNEQYF.

The CDR3 nucleotides are TGTGCCAGCAGGCCAGCGGGAGGATCTGAGACCCAGTACTTC. Protein sequence: CASRPAGGSETQYF. The V and J genes are TRBV11-2 and TRBJ2-5; 9 nucleotides align to TRBD2. There are 14 residues in the CDR3. Losses at the gene ends were 6 bases for V and 5 bases for J; bases not matched to a gene: 7. Germline V CDR1 and CDR2: SGHAT, FQNNGV.

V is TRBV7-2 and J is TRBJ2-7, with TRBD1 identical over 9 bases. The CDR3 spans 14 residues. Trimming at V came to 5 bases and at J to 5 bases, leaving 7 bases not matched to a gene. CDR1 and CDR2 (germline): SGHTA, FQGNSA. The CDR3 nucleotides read TGTGCCAGCAGCCCCGGGACAGGGAGGCACGAGCAGTACTTC. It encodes CASSPGTGRHEQYF. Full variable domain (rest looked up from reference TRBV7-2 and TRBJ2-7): GAGVSQSPSNKVTEKGKDVELRCDPISGHTALYWYRQSLGQGLEFLIYFQGNSAPDKSGLPSDRFSAERTGGSVSTLTIQRTQQEDSAVYLCASSPGTGRHEQYFGPGTRLTVT.

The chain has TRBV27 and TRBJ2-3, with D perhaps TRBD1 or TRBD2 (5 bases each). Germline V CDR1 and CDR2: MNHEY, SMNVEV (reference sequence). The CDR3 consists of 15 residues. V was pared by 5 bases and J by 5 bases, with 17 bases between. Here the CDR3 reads CASSLTGLTVDTQYF. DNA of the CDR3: TGTGCCAGCAGTCTCACGGGGCTCACGGTAGATACGCAGTATTTT.

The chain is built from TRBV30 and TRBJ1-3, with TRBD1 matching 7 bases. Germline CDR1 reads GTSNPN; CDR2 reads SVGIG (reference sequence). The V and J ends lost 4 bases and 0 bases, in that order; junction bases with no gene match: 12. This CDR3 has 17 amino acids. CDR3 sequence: CAWITGQAGISGNTIYF. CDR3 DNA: TGTGCCTGGATCACAGGACAGGCCGGGATCTCTGGAAACACCATATATTTT.

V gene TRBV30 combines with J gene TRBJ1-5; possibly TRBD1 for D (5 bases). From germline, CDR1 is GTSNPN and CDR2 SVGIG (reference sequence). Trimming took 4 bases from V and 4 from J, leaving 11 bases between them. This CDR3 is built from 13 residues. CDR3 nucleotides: TGTGCCTGGAATACAGGAGCAAATCAGCCCCAGCATTTT. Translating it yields CAWNTGANQPQHF.

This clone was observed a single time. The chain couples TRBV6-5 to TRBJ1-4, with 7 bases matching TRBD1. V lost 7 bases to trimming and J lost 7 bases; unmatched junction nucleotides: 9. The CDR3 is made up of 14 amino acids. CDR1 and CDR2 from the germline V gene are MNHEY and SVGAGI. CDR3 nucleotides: TGTGCCAGCACCCGACAGGGAAGGTTTGAAAAACTGTTTTTT. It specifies CASTRQGRFEKLFF.

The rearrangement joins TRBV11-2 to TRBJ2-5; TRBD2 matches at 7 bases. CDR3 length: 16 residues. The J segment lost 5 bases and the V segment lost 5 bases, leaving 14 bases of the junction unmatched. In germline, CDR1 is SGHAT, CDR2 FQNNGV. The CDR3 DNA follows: TGTGCCAGCAGCCGTAACGGTCTGCGGGAGTGGGAGACCCAGTACTTC. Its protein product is CASSRNGLREWETQYF. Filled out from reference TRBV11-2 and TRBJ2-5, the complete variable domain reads EAGVAQSPRYKIIEKRQSVAFWCNPISGHATLYWYQQILGQGPKLLIQFQNNGVVDDSQLPKDRFSAERLKGVDSTLKIQPAKLEDSAVYLCASSRNGLREWETQYFGPGTRLLVL.

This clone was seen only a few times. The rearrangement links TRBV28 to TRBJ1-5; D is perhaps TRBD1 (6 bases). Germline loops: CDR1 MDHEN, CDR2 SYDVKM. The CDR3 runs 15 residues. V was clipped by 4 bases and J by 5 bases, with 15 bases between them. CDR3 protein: CASSWDNGPDQPQHF. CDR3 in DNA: TGTGCCAGCAGTTGGGACAATGGCCCCGATCAGCCCCAGCATTTT.

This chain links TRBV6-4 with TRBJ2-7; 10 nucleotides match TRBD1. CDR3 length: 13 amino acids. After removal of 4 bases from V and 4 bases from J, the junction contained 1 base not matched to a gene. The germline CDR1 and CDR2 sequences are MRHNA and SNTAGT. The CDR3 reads CASSVDRGYEQYF. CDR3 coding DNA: TGTGCCAGCAGTGTGGACAGGGGGTACGAGCAGTACTTC.

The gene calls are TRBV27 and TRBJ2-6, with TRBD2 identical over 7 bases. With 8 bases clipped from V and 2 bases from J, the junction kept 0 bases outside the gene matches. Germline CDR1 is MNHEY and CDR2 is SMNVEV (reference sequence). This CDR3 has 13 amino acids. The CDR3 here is CASRGAGANVLTF. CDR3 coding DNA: TGTGCCAGCCGGGGGGCTGGGGCCAACGTCCTGACTTTC.

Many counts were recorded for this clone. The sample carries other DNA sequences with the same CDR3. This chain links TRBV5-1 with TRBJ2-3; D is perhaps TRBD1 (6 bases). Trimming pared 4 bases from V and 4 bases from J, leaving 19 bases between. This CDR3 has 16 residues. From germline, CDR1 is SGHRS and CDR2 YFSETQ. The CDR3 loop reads CASSVYGTPGSDTQYF. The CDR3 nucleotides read TGCGCCAGCAGCGTCTACGGGACACCCGGTTCAGATACGCAGTATTTT.

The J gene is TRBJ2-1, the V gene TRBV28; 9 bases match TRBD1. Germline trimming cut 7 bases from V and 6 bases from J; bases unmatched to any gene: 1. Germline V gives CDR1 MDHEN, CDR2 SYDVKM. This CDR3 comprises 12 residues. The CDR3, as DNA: TGTGCCAGCAACAGGGGGCTCAATGAGCAGTTCTTC. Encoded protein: CASNRGLNEQFF.

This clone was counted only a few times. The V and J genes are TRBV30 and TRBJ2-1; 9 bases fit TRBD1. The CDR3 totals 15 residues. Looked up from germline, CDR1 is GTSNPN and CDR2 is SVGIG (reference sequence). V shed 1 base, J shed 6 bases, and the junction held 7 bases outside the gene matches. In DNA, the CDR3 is TGTGCCTGGAGTGAGCGGACAGGGGTCAGCAATGAGCAGTTCTTC. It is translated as CAWSERTGVSNEQFF.

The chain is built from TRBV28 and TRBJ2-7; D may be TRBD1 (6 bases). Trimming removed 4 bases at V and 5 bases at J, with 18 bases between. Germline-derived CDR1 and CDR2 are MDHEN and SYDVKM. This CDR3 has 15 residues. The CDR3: CASSSPTGPLNEQYF. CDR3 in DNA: TGTGCCAGCAGTTCACCGACAGGACCATTGAACGAGCAGTACTTC.

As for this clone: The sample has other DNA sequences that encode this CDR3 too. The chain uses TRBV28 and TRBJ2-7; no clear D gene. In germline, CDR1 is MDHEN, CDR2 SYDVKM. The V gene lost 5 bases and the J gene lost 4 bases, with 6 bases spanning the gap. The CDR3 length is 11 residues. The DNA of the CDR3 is TGTGCCAGCAGTGCCTCTTACGAGCAGTACTTC. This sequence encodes CASSASYEQYF.

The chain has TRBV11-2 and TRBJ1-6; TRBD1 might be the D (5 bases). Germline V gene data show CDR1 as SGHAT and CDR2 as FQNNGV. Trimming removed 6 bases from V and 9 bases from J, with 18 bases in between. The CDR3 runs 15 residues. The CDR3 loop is CASSLEGQGSSPLHF. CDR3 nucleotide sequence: TGTGCCAGCAGTCTCGAGGGTCAGGGAAGTTCACCCCTCCACTTT.

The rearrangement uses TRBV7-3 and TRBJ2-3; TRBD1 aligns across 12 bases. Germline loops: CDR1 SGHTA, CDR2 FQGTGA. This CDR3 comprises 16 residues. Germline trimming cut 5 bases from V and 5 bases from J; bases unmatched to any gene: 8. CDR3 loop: CASSLTGTGGLDTQYF. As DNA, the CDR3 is TGTGCCAGCAGCCTCACCGGGACAGGGGGCCTAGATACGCAGTATTTT.

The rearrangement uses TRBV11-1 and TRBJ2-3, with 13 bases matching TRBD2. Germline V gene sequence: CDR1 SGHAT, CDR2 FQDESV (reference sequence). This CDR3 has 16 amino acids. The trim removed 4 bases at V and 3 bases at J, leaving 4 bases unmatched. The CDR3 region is CASSSGLAGRTDTQYF. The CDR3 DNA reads TGTGCCAGCAGCTCGGGACTAGCGGGAAGAACAGATACGCAGTATTTT.

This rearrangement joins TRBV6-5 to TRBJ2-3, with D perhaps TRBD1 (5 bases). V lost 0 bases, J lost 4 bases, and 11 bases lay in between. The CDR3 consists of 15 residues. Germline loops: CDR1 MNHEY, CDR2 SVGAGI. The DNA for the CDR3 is TGTGCCAGCAGTTACTCGGGGCTAGGCGCAGATACGCAGTATTTT. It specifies CASSYSGLGADTQYF.

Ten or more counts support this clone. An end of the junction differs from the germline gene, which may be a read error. CDR3 sequence: CASSLEANRPQHF. CDR3 bases: TGTGCCAGCAGCTTAGAGGCTAATCGGCCCCAGCATTTT. This chain connects TRBV7-9 to TRBJ1-5; D gene ambiguous. The CDR3 sequence is 13 residues long. Germline V gives CDR1 SEHNR, CDR2 FQNEAQ (reference sequence).

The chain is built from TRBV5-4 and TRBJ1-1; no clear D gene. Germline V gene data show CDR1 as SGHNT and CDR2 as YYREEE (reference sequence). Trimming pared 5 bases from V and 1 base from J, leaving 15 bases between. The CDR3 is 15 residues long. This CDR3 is CASSSPGRPNTEAFF. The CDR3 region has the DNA TGTGCCAGCAGTAGTCCCGGGAGGCCGAACACTGAAGCTTTCTTT.

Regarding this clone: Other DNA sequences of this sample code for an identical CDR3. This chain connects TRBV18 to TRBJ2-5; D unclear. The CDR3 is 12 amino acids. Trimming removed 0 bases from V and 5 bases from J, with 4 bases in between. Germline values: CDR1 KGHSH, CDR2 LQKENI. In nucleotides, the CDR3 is TGTGCCAGCTCACCACCCGGGGAGACCCAGTACTTC. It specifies CASSPPGETQYF.

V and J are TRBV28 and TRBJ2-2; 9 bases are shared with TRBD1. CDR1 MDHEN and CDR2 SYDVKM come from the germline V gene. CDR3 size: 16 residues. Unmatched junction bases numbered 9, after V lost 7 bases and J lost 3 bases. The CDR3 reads CASTPTGQGDTGELFF. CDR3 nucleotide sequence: TGTGCCAGCACCCCTACGGGACAGGGAGACACCGGGGAGCTGTTTTTT.